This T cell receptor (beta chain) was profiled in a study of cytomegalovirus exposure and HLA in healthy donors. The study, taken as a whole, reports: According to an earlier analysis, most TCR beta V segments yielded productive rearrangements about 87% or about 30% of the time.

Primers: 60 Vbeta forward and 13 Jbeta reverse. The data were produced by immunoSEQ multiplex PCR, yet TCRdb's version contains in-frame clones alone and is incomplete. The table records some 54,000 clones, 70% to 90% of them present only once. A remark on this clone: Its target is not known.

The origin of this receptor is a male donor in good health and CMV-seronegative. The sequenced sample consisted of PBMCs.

The CDR3 DNA reads as TGTGCCAGCTCACCGACTAGCGGGGGGTCGAACTACAATGAGCAGTTCTTC. Protein: CASSPTSGGSNYNEQFF. The V call is TRBV18, the J call TRBJ2-1, with TRBD2 matching over 13 bases. Germline-derived CDR1 and CDR2 are KGHSH and LQKENI. J lost 3 bases, V lost 3 bases, and 5 bases had no gene match. This CDR3 spans 17 amino acids.